This is a list of T cell receptor beta chains from one sample in a study of CD4 and CD8 cells across lung adenocarcinoma regions. TCRdb processed the PCR reads anew with MiXCR; each CDR3 protein has one entry. The sample yields roughly 12,000 distinct CDR3 sequences, around three fifths seen once. Sequences were obtained from CD8+ T cells from the margin of a lung tumor. The origin of the receptors is a female donor with lung adenocarcinoma. The CD4 and CD8 labels of this study may be unreliable. Both conserved end residues are part of each CDR3.

V gene	CDR3 length	CDR3 protein
TRBV27	13	CASSLNPTDTQYF
TRBV6-1	13	CASCIPGADTQYF
TRBV20-1	13	CSATDQNTGELFF
TRBV4-2	19	CASSQDRGTRVATNEKLFF
TRBV10-1	14	CASSGLTSTDTQYF
TRBV6-1	14	CASRAGTADSPLHF
TRBV6-5	14	CASSYSNYGETQYF
TRBV5-1	16	CASSFTGTGGYTEAFF
TRBV6-5	13	CASSYNRGHGYTF
TRBV20-1	13	CSAAPQEVYGYTF
TRBV6-1	15	CASSLRAGGTDTQYF
TRBV6-1	12	CASSLVSYEQYF
TRBV25-1	11	CASSVKETQYF
TRBV6-1	14	CASRKGLGRDTQYF
TRBV7-8	14	CASSLESGPTEAFF
TRBV6-4	15	CSGGSGCRGQDTQYF
TRBV6-1	14	CASSDLQGAGGYTF
TRBV6-1	14	CASSPGTNPYEQYF
TRBV6-4	13	CASAQGHNSPLHF
TRBV5-1	16	CASSLEVAGDQETQYF
TRBV10-1	13	CASSREDEETQYF
TRBV7-2	14	CASSIGTPQGTQYF
TRBV4-1	12	CASSQDEREQYF
TRBV27	15	CASSFRTGLGNTIYF
TRBV6-4	15	CASSDSSGGADTQYF
TRBV7-6	17	CASSLAVAGGSGDTQYF
TRBV4-1	18	CASSRAGGGGGDPDTQYF
TRBV27	14	CAGSLGGVTETQYF
TRBV6-1	15	CASRRPVQTGYGYTF